The 4 T cell receptor beta chains reported below all come from one sample, sequenced in a study of type 1 regulatory T cells. Which antigens these TCRs recognize remains unknown. A single record per CDR3 protein comes from TCRdb applying MiXCR to the reads. The sample lists around 65,000 distinct CDR3 sequences, about 48% occurring once. The sample taken for sequencing was cultured non-Tr1 T cells, either the whole culture or a sorted T cell fraction (not recorded which). Receptor source: a human donor in good health.

This chain connects TRBV5-1 to TRBJ2-3, with TRBD1 matching over 9 bases. The trim removed 4 bases at V and 3 bases at J, leaving 9 bases unmatched. This CDR3 comprises 16 residues. The germline V gene encodes CDR1 SGHRS and CDR2 YFSETQ. CDR3 residues: CASSGRTGDPTDTQYF. CDR3 nucleotides: TGCGCCAGCAGCGGGCGGACAGGGGATCCGACAGATACGCAGTATTTT.

A few counts support this clonotype. This rearrangement joins TRBV3-1 to TRBJ1-1; D may be TRBD1 (5 bases). Germline V gives CDR1 LGHDT, CDR2 YNNKEL (reference sequence). This CDR3 has 14 residues. The V gene lost 3 bases and the J gene lost 4 bases, with 12 bases spanning the gap. The CDR3 nucleotides are TGTGCCAGCAGCCACAGGCAGGGAGTCACTGAAGCTTTCTTT. Translating it yields CASSHRQGVTEAFF.

This clonotype showed up just a few times. The DNA of the CDR3 is TGCAGTGCTAGTAGCGGGGGGCTTAGCACAGATACGCAGTATTTT. This encodes CSASSGGLSTDTQYF. The rearrangement joins TRBV20-1 to TRBJ2-3, with TRBD2 identical over 10 bases. The CDR3 consists of 15 residues. Trimming removed 3 bases from V and 0 bases from J; junction bases left unmatched: 3. Germline lookup yields CDR1 DFQATT and CDR2 SNEGSKA (reference sequence).

The chain joins TRBV9 to TRBJ1-2; TRBD1 matches at 7 bases. Germline V lookup: CDR1 SGDLS, CDR2 YYNGEE. V shed 0 bases, J shed 6 bases, and the junction held 8 bases outside the gene matches. This CDR3 region has 15 residues. The DNA for the CDR3 is TGTGCCAGCAGCGTAGAGGGCACAGGGGTCCATGGCTACACCTTC. Translated, it gives CASSVEGTGVHGYTF.